The 26 T cell receptor beta chains below were found in one sample sequenced in a study of post-analysis software for immune sequencing data. Whole-study results and caveats: Roughly five TRBV segments, including TRBV5-6, TRBV5-1 and TRBV20-1, were more frequent in patients than controls.

Prepared TCR beta cDNA libraries contained unique molecular identifiers. TCRdb re-called the PCR reads through MiXCR, storing one row per CDR3 protein. The data hold about 570,000 distinct CDR3 sequences, with under 40% observed a single time. The antigens for these receptors are not known. The sequenced material came from blood. All receptors derive from a girl aged 2 to 17 with multiple sclerosis.

The chain employs TRBV6-1 and TRBJ2-5; D is tentatively TRBD1 or TRBD2 (6 bases each). Germline CDR1 MNHNS, CDR2 SASEGT. The ends were cut back, 7 bases at V and 0 bases at J, with 18 bases in the middle. This CDR3 region has 16 residues. CDR3 in amino acids: CASTPRPGAHQETQYF. The CDR3 DNA sequence: TGTGCCAGCACTCCCCGTCCGGGGGCCCACCAAGAGACCCAGTACTTC.

V and J are TRBV20-1 and TRBJ2-7; 9 nucleotides agree with TRBD2. The CDR3 consists of 15 residues. The V and J ends lost 6 bases and 1 base, in that order; junction bases with no gene match: 10. Germline CDR1 reads DFQATT; CDR2 reads SNEGSKA (reference sequence). The CDR3 DNA is TGCAGTGCAAAAGGGTGGCTAGCGGGGTCCTACGAGCAGTACTTC. Encoded protein: CSAKGWLAGSYEQYF.

This clonotype was observed once. The V gene is TRBV19, the J gene TRBJ1-1; 8 bases match TRBD1. Germline V CDR1 and CDR2: LNHDA, SQIVND (reference sequence). The junction had 6 bases not matched to a gene; V was cut back by 9 bases and J by 3 bases. The CDR3 totals 13 residues. This CDR3 is CASRPDRDTEAFF. The CDR3, as DNA: TGTGCCAGCCGCCCGGACAGGGACACTGAAGCTTTCTTT. The full variable domain, in which reference TRBV19 and TRBJ1-1 provide the parts outside the CDR3, is DGGITQSPKYLFRKEGQNVTLSCEQNLNHDAMYWYRQDPGQGLRLIYYSQIVNDFQKGDIAEGYSVSREKKESFPLTVTSAQKNPTAFYLCASRPDRDTEAFFGQGTRLTVV.

This clonotype has a handful of counts. The genes are TRBV6-5 and TRBJ2-1; TRBD2 agrees at 7 bases. V lost 7 bases, J lost 3 bases, and 9 bases stayed unmatched. CDR3 length: 15 amino acids. Looked up from germline, CDR1 is MNHEY and CDR2 is SVGAGI. CDR3 coding DNA: TGTGCCAGCACCAGAAGCGGGGAAATCTACAATGAGCAGTTCTTC. Translated, it gives CASTRSGEIYNEQFF.

This clonotype was recorded a few times. The chain couples TRBV6-2 or TRBV6-3 to TRBJ2-3, with D hard to call. The CDR3 runs 16 residues. V shed 0 bases and J shed 0 bases, with 10 bases lying between them. Germline-derived CDR1 and CDR2 are MNHEY and SVGEGT. Here the CDR3 reads CASSYSAQTSTDTQYF. As DNA, the CDR3 is TGTGCCAGCAGTTACTCAGCTCAAACTAGCACAGATACGCAGTATTTT.

V usage is TRBV4-1 and J usage is TRBJ2-1; D ambiguous. Deletions cut 7 bases from V and 0 bases from J, with 13 bases between. This CDR3 is built from 15 residues. Germline values: CDR1 MGHRA, CDR2 YSYEKL. The DNA of the CDR3 is TGCGCCAGCACCCCACGTGAGATCTCCTACAATGAGCAGTTCTTC. This gives the protein CASTPREISYNEQFF.

A few counts support this clonotype. The gene calls are TRBV25-1 and TRBJ2-1; 7 bases are shared with TRBD1. The CDR3 is 15 residues long. J lost 3 bases, V lost 2 bases, and 4 bases had no gene match. CDR1 and CDR2 from the germline V gene are MGHDK and SYGVNS. The CDR3 is CASSEPGTVYNEQFF. The CDR3 DNA reads as TGTGCCAGCAGTGAACCTGGGACAGTCTACAATGAGCAGTTCTTC.

Comment on this clonotype: In this CDR3 the conserved last residue, phenylalanine or tryptophan, is missing, so a read error is likely. The genes are TRBV7-9 and TRBJ2-1; D may be TRBD1 or TRBD2 (5 bases each). CDR3 size: 17 residues. CDR1 and CDR2 from the germline V gene are SEHNR and FQNEAQ (reference sequence). Trimming removed 5 bases from V and 3 bases from J, with 20 bases in between. The CDR3 sequence: CASSLIGLSGGYNEQFC. CDR3 DNA: TGTGCCAGCAGCCTCATTGGACTTAGTGGGGGCTACAATGAGCAGTTCTGC.

In its sample, this clonotype was seen a few times. The genes are TRBV5-1 and TRBJ1-2; possibly TRBD1 for D (6 bases). This CDR3 has 15 residues. Germline-derived CDR1 and CDR2 are SGHRS and YFSETQ. Trimming took 4 bases from V and 7 from J, leaving 20 bases between them. CDR3 nucleotide sequence: TGCGCCAGCAGCCCCTTGGGGGGCCCCCCACCTGGCTACACCTTC. It yields the protein CASSPLGGPPPGYTF.

A single count supports this clonotype. This rearrangement joins TRBV27 to TRBJ1-1; no reliable D call. Trimming stripped 3 bases from V and 3 bases from J, with 11 bases between. The CDR3 extends over 14 amino acids. The germline V gene has CDR1 MNHEY and CDR2 SMNVEV (reference sequence). The CDR3 DNA reads TGTGCCAGCAGTTTGGGAGGGAGTTACACTGAAGCTTTCTTT. Translation gives CASSLGGSYTEAFF.

The chain carries TRBV5-5 and TRBJ2-7; D perhaps matches TRBD2 (5 bases). This CDR3 comprises 13 residues. Germline loops: CDR1 SGHKS, CDR2 YYEKEE (reference sequence). Trimming shortened V by 3 bases and J by 6 bases, and 13 bases separated the two germline ends. The CDR3 here is CASSSRFEGEQYF. The CDR3 region has the DNA TGTGCCAGCAGCTCCCGATTTGAGGGCGAGCAGTACTTC.

V is TRBV10-3 and J is TRBJ2-4, with 10 nucleotides matching TRBD1. V shed 6 bases and J 6 bases; nucleotides not matched to a gene: 2. The CDR3 is 13 amino acids. Germline lookup yields CDR1 ENHRY and CDR2 SYGVKD. Here the CDR3 reads CAIRGDRGNIQYF. DNA for the CDR3: TGTGCCATCAGGGGGGACAGGGGAAACATTCAGTACTTC.

This clonotype showed up just a few times. This rearrangement joins TRBV6-1 to TRBJ2-2; tentative D call: TRBD2 (5 bases). Germline V gene lookup returns CDR1 MNHNS and CDR2 SASEGT. Trimming left V 6 bases short and J 1 base short, with 18 bases between. The CDR3 is made up of 17 amino acids. CDR3 region: CASSPSGNRWNTGELFF. As DNA, the CDR3 is TGTGCCAGCAGCCCTTCGGGAAACCGATGGAACACCGGGGAGCTGTTTTTT.

This clonotype was picked up a small number of times. The chain is built from TRBV20-1 and TRBJ2-1; D gene ambiguous. CDR3 size: 14 residues. The V end lost 0 bases, the J end lost 2 bases, and 8 bases lay between the germline ends. Germline V gene lookup returns CDR1 DFQATT and CDR2 SNEGSKA (reference sequence). In nucleotides, the CDR3 is TGCAGTGCTAGAGATTCAGAAGCCTACAATGAGCAGTTCTTC. Translating gives CSARDSEAYNEQFF.

V usage is TRBV12-3 or TRBV12-4 and J usage is TRBJ2-5; D is uncertain. This CDR3 has 12 amino acids. V lost 6 bases to trimming and J lost 5 bases, with 10 bases between them. The CDR3 DNA sequence: TGTGCCAGCAGACAAATATCGGAGACCCAGTACTTC. Translation: CASRQISETQYF.

This clonotype turned up a few times. The chain combines TRBV20-1 with TRBJ1-1; 8 nucleotides align to TRBD1. This CDR3 spans 13 amino acids. V was clipped by 7 bases and J by 5 bases; unmatched bases: 9. In germline, CDR1 is DFQATT, CDR2 SNEGSKA (reference sequence). The CDR3 protein is CSVRGQAGTEAFF. CDR3 nucleotides: TGCAGTGTCAGGGGACAGGCTGGGACTGAAGCTTTCTTT.

The CDR3 DNA is TGCGCCAGCAGCTTATTGCTCCGGTCTGGGAAAAGACAGCCCCAGCATTTT. As protein: CASSLLLRSGKRQPQHF. This chain joins TRBV5-1 and TRBJ1-5; D not resolved. Germline V gene sequence: CDR1 SGHRS, CDR2 YFSETQ. V was cut by 2 bases and J by 7 bases, with 22 bases left in between. This CDR3 is built from 17 residues.

The J gene is TRBJ1-5, the V gene TRBV20-1; no definite D call. Per the germline V gene, CDR1 is DFQATT and CDR2 is SNEGSKA (reference sequence). The CDR3 is 16 amino acids. The ends were cut back, 1 base at V and 2 bases at J, with 15 bases in the middle. This chain's CDR3 is CSARGAGKSRNQPQHF. The CDR3 region has the DNA TGCAGTGCTAGAGGGGCGGGAAAGTCGCGCAATCAGCCCCAGCATTTT.

The chain recombines TRBV6-5 with TRBJ2-3; D unresolved. The CDR3 totals 15 residues. V lost 6 bases and J 0 bases, leaving 13 bases between the germline ends. CDR1 is MNHEY, CDR2 SVGAGI, per germline. The CDR3 nucleotides read TGTGCCAGCAGCTCACTCGGAGCGAGCACAGATACGCAGTATTTT. Translating it yields CASSSLGASTDTQYF.

This clonotype has only a few counts. The V gene is TRBV5-1, the J gene TRBJ1-5, with D unclear. This CDR3 is built from 15 residues. The V gene lost 0 bases and the J gene lost 0 bases, with 7 bases spanning the gap. Germline CDR1 SGHRS, CDR2 YFSETQ. The CDR3 DNA reads TGCGCCAGCAGCTTGGTACCTGATAGCAATCAGCCCCAGCATTTT. It specifies CASSLVPDSNQPQHF.

The V gene is TRBV18, the J gene TRBJ2-7; 7 bases match TRBD1. J gave up 2 bases and V 6 bases, and 10 bases lay outside the gene matches. Germline loops: CDR1 KGHSH, CDR2 LQKENI. This CDR3 spans 15 amino acids. The CDR3 protein is CASSQPGTATYEQYF. DNA of the CDR3: TGTGCCAGCTCGCAACCCGGGACAGCGACCTACGAGCAGTACTTC.

The chain is built from TRBV5-1 and TRBJ2-2, with unresolved D. The V end was cut by 0 bases, the J end by 4 bases, with 13 bases between. In germline, CDR1 is SGHRS, CDR2 YFSETQ. The CDR3 has 16 amino acids. Here the CDR3 reads CASSLEGYFGTGELFF. The CDR3 nucleotides read TGCGCCAGCAGCTTGGAAGGGTATTTCGGCACCGGGGAGCTGTTTTTT.

For this clonotype: At one of its ends the junction is not consistent with the germline gene, which may arise from a read error. The chain is built from TRBV28 and TRBJ1-2; D is possibly TRBD1 (5 bases). The CDR3 totals 14 residues. Germline loops: CDR1 MDHEN, CDR2 SYDVKM. The CDR3 loop reads CAGSSVQANYGYTF. CDR3 sequence (DNA): TGTGCCGGCAGTTCAGTACAGGCCAACTATGGCTACACCTTC.

In regard to this clonotype: A junction boundary mismatches the germline segment, possibly from a read error. This chain connects TRBV5-6 to TRBJ2-6, with D possibly TRBD1 on 5 matching bases. CDR1 and CDR2 (germline): SGHDT, YYEEEE. This CDR3 has 18 residues. The CDR3 coding sequence is TGTGCCAGCAGCTCATCCGGGTTCCCGAGCTCTGGGGCCAACGCCCTGACTTTC. Translating gives CASSSSGFPSSGANALTF.

A few counts support this clonotype. The rearrangement uses TRBV20-1 and TRBJ2-1; 10 bases agree with TRBD1. This CDR3 region has 16 residues. Germline CDR1 DFQATT, CDR2 SNEGSKA (reference sequence). With 3 bases clipped from V and 7 bases from J, the junction kept 12 bases outside the gene matches. The chain's CDR3 is CSASGRGQGRGNEQFF. Written as DNA, the CDR3 is TGCAGTGCTAGCGGGAGGGGACAGGGGAGGGGGAATGAGCAGTTCTTC.

The chain couples TRBV13 to TRBJ2-4; the match to TRBD1 covers 9 bases. The J call is in doubt because the DNA end fits TRBJ2-7 better. CDR3 length: 17 residues. Germline CDR1 and CDR2: PRHDT and FYEKMQ (reference sequence). The CDR3 DNA sequence: TGTGCCAGCAGCTCCCGGACAGGGGCGGTTAAGGGTAACGAGCAGTACTTC. It codes for CASSSRTGAVKGNEQYF.